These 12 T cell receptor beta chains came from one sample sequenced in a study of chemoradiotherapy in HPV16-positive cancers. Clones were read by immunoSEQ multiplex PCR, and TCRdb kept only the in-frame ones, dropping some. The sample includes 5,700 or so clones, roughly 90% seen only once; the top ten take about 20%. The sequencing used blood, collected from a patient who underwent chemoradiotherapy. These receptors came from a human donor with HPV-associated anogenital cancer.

In DNA form, the CDR3 reads TGTGCCAGCAGCCGAAACAATGAGCAGTTCTTC. It is translated as CASSRNNEQFF. The chain recombines TRBV28 with TRBJ2-1; D uncertain. The CDR3 has 11 residues. The V gene's germline CDR1 is MDHEN and CDR2 SYDVKM. Trimming removed 6 bases from V and 5 bases from J, with 5 bases in between.

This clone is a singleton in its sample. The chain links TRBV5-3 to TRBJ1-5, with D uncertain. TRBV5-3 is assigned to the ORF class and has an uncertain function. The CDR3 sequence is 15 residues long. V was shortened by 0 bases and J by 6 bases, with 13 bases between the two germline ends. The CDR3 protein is CARSLVVEGSQPQHF. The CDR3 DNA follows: TGTGCCAGAAGCTTGGTTGTGGAGGGTAGTCAGCCCCAGCATTTT.

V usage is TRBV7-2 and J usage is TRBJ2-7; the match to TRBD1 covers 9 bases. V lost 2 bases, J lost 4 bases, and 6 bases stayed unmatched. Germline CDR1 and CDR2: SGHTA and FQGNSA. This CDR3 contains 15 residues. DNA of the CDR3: TGTGCCAGCAGCTTAACGGGACAGGGCGAATACGAGCAGTACTTC. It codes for CASSLTGQGEYEQYF.

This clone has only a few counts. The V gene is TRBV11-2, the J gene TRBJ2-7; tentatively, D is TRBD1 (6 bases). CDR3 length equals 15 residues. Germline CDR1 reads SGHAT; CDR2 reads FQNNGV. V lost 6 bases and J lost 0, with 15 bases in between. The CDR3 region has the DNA TGTGCCAGCAGATTGCCGGGACACTCCTCCTACGAGCAGTACTTC. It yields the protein CASRLPGHSSYEQYF.

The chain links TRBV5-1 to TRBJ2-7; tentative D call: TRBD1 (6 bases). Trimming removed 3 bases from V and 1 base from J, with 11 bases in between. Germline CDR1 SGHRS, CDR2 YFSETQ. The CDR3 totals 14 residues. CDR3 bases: TGCGCCAGCAGCTCATCCGGACAGTCCTACGAGCAGTACTTC. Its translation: CASSSSGQSYEQYF.

For the CDR3, the DNA is TGTGCCAGCAGCCGGGATCGAGGGGGAACATACGAGCAGTACTTC. Protein: CASSRDRGGTYEQYF. The rearrangement uses TRBV5-4 and TRBJ2-7; D is possibly TRBD1 (6 bases). This CDR3 has 15 residues. V gave up 4 bases and J gave up 4 bases, with 18 bases separating them. Per the germline V gene, CDR1 is SGHNT and CDR2 is YYREEE (reference sequence).

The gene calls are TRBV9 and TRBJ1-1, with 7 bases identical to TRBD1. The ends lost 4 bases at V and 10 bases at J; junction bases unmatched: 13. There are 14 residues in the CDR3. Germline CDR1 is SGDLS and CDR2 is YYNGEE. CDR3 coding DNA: TGTGCCAGCAGCCCGATAGGGGGCGGGGAGGGAGCTTTCTTT. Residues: CASSPIGGGEGAFF. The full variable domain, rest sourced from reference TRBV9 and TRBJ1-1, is DSGVTQTPKHLITATGQRVTLRCSPRSGDLSVYWYQQSLDQGLQFLIQYYNGEERAKGNILERFSAQQFPDLHSELNLSSLELGDSALYFCASSPIGGGEGAFFGQGTRLTVV.

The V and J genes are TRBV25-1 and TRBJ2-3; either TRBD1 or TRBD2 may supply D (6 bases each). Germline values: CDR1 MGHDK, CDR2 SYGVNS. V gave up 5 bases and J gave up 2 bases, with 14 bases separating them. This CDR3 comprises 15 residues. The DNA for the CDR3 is TGTGCCAGCAGTCCCGGCCGGGGGCACACAGATACGCAGTATTTT. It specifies CASSPGRGHTDTQYF. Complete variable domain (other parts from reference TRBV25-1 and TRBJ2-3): EADIYQTPRYLVIGTGKKITLECSQTMGHDKMYWYQQDPGMELHLIHYSYGVNSTEKGDLSSESTVSRIRTEHFPLTLESARPSHTSQYLCASSPGRGHTDTQYFGPGTRLTVL.

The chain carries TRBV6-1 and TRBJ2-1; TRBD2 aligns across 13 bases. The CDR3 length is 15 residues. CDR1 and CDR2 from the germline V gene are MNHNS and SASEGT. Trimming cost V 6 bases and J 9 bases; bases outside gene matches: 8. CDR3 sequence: CASRDTSGGAREQFF. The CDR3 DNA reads TGTGCCAGCAGGGATACTAGCGGGGGGGCCCGTGAGCAGTTCTTC.

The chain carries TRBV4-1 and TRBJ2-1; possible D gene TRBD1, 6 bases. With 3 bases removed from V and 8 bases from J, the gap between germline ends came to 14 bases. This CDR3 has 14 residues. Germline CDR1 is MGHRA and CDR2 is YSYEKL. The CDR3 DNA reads TGCGCCAGCAGCCAGCCGACAGGAGTTCATGAGCAGTTCTTC. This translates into CASSQPTGVHEQFF.

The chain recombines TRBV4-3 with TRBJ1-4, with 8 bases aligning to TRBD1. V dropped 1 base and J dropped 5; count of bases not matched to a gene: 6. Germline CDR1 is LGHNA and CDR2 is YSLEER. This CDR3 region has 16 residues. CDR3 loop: CASSQVYRQGNEKLFF. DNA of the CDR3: TGCGCCAGCAGCCAAGTGTACCGACAGGGGAATGAAAAACTGTTTTTT.

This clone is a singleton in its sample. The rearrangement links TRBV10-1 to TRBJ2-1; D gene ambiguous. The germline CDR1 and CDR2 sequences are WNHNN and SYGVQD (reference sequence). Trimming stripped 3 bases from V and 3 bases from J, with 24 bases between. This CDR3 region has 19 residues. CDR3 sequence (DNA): TGCGCCAGCAGTGAAGGTCCACTCCAGCCGGGTTCCGGCTACAATGAGCAGTTCTTC. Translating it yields CASSEGPLQPGSGYNEQFF.